This TCR beta chain was sequenced for a study of blood T cell repertoires in COVID-19. On the study more broadly: Some COVID-19 samples were acute and others convalescent; all came from the United States, Italy and Spain. Nucleic acid was either cDNA or gDNA, and it came from T cells, B-cell-depleted T cells, or PBMCs.

From germline, CDR1 is SGHTS and CDR2 YDEGEE. The CDR3 covers 14 residues. The V and J ends lost 3 bases and 6 bases respectively, with 15 bases between them. The authors' processing: It was from reference gene primer amplification that nucleated cell counts were estimated. Measured with immunoSEQ multiplex PCR; TCRdb has only the in-frame clones, and not every one. V and J calls and clone size follow that table, whereas D and trimming were derived from the DNA. The sample carries around 250,000 clones, roughly 88% recorded once. The chain combines TRBV5-8 with TRBJ1-1; D might be TRBD1 (6 bases). The source material was peripheral blood. This clonotype originated in a man in his thirties or forties who had recovered from COVID-19. The CDR3 sequence: CASSSLLTGPEAFF. The CDR3 DNA reads as TGTGCCAGCAGCTCGCTCTTAACAGGGCCTGAAGCTTTCTTT.